Below, 23 T cell receptor beta chains from the same sample are listed, as sequenced in a study of T cells in Graves' hyperthyroidism and ophthalmopathy. What was amplified from RNA transcripts were TCR beta CDR3 regions. HTBI primers were used for first-round RT-PCR of the TCR CDR3. TCRdb re-called the multiplex PCR reads through MiXCR, storing one row per CDR3 protein. The table includes more than 550,000 distinct CDR3 sequences, 17% detected once. Source material: blood. These receptors were collected from a man aged 45-65 years with Graves' hyperthyroidism.

This clonotype was detected ten times or more. The V call is TRBV5-1, the J call TRBJ2-1; 14 nucleotides align to TRBD2. Trimming took 0 bases from V and 5 from J; bases not matched to a gene: 7. The CDR3 has 18 residues. Germline lookup yields CDR1 SGHRS and CDR2 YFSETQ. The CDR3 DNA follows: TGCGCCAGCAGCTTGGACGGGACTAGCGGGGGACTTAACAATGAGCAGTTCTTC. This translates into CASSLDGTSGGLNNEQFF.

This chain joins TRBV30 and TRBJ2-2; TRBD1 might be the D (6 bases). The CDR3 contains 13 residues. Per germline, CDR1 GTSNPN and CDR2 SVGIG (reference sequence). Trimming pared 7 bases from V and 5 bases from J, leaving 14 bases between. CDR3 DNA sequence: TGTGCCTTTTGGACAGATGGAACCGGGGAGCTGTTTTTT. Its protein product is CAFWTDGTGELFF. The variable domain in full, completed from reference TRBV30 and TRBJ2-2, reads SQTIHQWPATLVQPVGSPLSLECTVEGTSNPNLYWYRQAAGRGLQLLFYSVGIGQISSEVPQNLSASRPQDRQFILSSKKLLLSDSGFYLCAFWTDGTGELFFGEGSRLTVL.

At least ten counts were recorded for this clonotype. V usage is TRBV19 and J usage is TRBJ1-4; D unclear. Germline-derived CDR1 and CDR2 are LNHDA and SQIVND (reference sequence). This CDR3 comprises 13 residues. Trimming took 10 bases from V and 0 from J, leaving 9 bases between them. The CDR3 DNA sequence: TGTGCCACCCTGGCTTCAACTAATGAAAAACTGTTTTTT. It codes for CATLASTNEKLFF.

This clonotype was detected many times. This chain joins TRBV7-8 and TRBJ1-1; D is ambiguous. The length of the CDR3 is 14 residues. Per germline, CDR1 SGHVS and CDR2 FQNEAQ. Trimming pared 2 bases from V and 7 bases from J, leaving 14 bases between. CDR3 residues: CASSLSTEWDEAFF. The CDR3 region has the DNA TGTGCCAGCAGCTTAAGTACGGAATGGGATGAAGCTTTCTTT.

The gene calls are TRBV6-1 and TRBJ2-3, with 7 nucleotides matching TRBD2. CDR1 MNHNS and CDR2 SASEGT come from the germline V gene. V dropped 7 bases and J dropped 5; count of bases not matched to a gene: 12. CDR3 length: 15 residues. CDR3 nucleotide sequence: TGTGCCAGCACCAAAAGGGCGGGAGTCCAAGATACGCAGTATTTT. Its translation: CASTKRAGVQDTQYF.

Only a few counts were recorded for this clonotype. The CDR3 DNA reads TGTGCCAGTAGTATTGGAGGGGGCCAAGGAGGAGAGACCCAGTACTTC. Translation: CASSIGGGQGGETQYF. The V call is TRBV19, the J call TRBJ2-5; possibly TRBD1 for D (7 bases). Trimming took 3 bases from V and 4 from J, leaving 18 bases between them. CDR1 is LNHDA and CDR2 is SQIVND in the germline V gene (reference sequence). The CDR3 sequence is 16 residues long.

A few counts support this clonotype. The V gene is TRBV6-1, the J gene TRBJ2-7; 7 positions agree with TRBD1. Germline values: CDR1 MNHNS, CDR2 SASEGT. The CDR3 extends over 14 amino acids. The V and J ends lost 5 bases and 4 bases, in that order; junction bases with no gene match: 8. Written as DNA, the CDR3 is TGTGCCAGCAGTAGACAGGGTACCCAATACGAGCAGTACTTC. It translates to CASSRQGTQYEQYF.

In its sample, this clonotype was seen many times. The gene calls are TRBV13 and TRBJ2-7, with 14 bases that match TRBD2. Losses at the gene ends were 5 bases for V and 2 bases for J; bases not matched to a gene: 8. The germline V gene has CDR1 PRHDT and CDR2 FYEKMQ (reference sequence). This CDR3 region has 17 residues. The CDR3 region has the DNA TGTGCCAGCAGCCACGGGACTAGCGGGAGACGAACCTACGAGCAGTACTTC. The encoded protein is CASSHGTSGRRTYEQYF.

The rearrangement links TRBV7-2 to TRBJ1-2; TRBD1 matches 7 bases. The CDR3 extends over 16 amino acids. Looked up from germline, CDR1 is SGHTA and CDR2 is FQGNSA. Trimming cost V 5 bases and J 4 bases; bases outside gene matches: 13. This chain's CDR3 is CASSTRQGGAGYGYTF. In DNA form, the CDR3 reads TGTGCCAGCAGCACCCGACAGGGAGGGGCTGGCTATGGCTACACCTTC.

This clonotype was observed many times. The chain is built from TRBV7-2 and TRBJ2-3; perhaps TRBD1 as D (7 bases). Germline CDR1 reads SGHTA; CDR2 reads FQGNSA. This CDR3 is built from 17 residues. Trimming cost V 0 bases and J 4 bases, with 17 bases left between them. The CDR3 is CASSLARSGGISDTQYF. For the CDR3, the DNA is TGTGCCAGCAGCTTAGCGCGGTCAGGGGGGATCTCAGATACGCAGTATTTT.

This clonotype was seen more than once but under ten times. J is TRBJ1-1 and V is TRBV3-1; unclear D gene. Germline V lookup: CDR1 LGHDT, CDR2 YNNKEL (reference sequence). The ends were cut back, 0 bases at V and 0 bases at J, with 20 bases in the middle. This CDR3 comprises 19 residues. The CDR3 sequence is CASSQDSLWGWRMNTEAFF. The CDR3 DNA follows: TGTGCCAGCAGCCAAGATAGTTTATGGGGATGGCGAATGAACACTGAAGCTTTCTTT.

The rearrangement uses TRBV2 and TRBJ2-1; 7 bases match TRBD1. The germline V gene has CDR1 SNHLY and CDR2 FYNNEI. Germline trimming cut 5 bases from V and 5 bases from J; bases unmatched to any gene: 9. The CDR3 length is 15 residues. CDR3 DNA sequence: TGTGCCAGCAGTTATCAGCAGGGGGTAAACAATGAGCAGTTCTTC. Protein product: CASSYQQGVNNEQFF.

This clonotype was seen at least ten times. The rearrangement uses TRBV7-9 and TRBJ2-5, with 11 positions matching TRBD2. Unmatched junction bases numbered 3, after V lost 1 base and J lost 2 bases. This CDR3 spans 16 amino acids. Germline assignment: CDR1 SEHNR and CDR2 FQNEAQ (reference sequence). The CDR3 sequence: CASSLGRLAGQETQYF. Written as DNA, the CDR3 is TGTGCCAGCAGCTTAGGTAGACTAGCGGGACAAGAGACCCAGTACTTC.

This clonotype turned up a few times. V gene TRBV6-1 combines with J gene TRBJ2-2; perhaps D is TRBD1 or TRBD2 (5 bases each). This CDR3 contains 15 residues. The germline CDR1 and CDR2 sequences are MNHNS and SASEGT. With 7 bases removed from V and 6 bases from J, the gap between germline ends came to 18 bases. CDR3 sequence (DNA): TGTGCCAGCATTTTAGGGGCGCGGGTGGCCGGGGAGCTGTTTTTT. Its protein product is CASILGARVAGELFF.

This clonotype occurred many times. This chain uses TRBV30 with TRBJ2-2; TRBD1 aligns across 8 bases. This CDR3 comprises 13 residues. The V gene end was trimmed by 0 bases and the J gene end by 8 bases; junction bases not matched to a gene: 2. The germline CDR1 and CDR2 sequences are GTSNPN and SVGIG (reference sequence). The CDR3 region has the DNA TGTGCCTGGAGTGTCAGGGGGCCAGGGGAGCTGTTTTTT. Amino acid sequence: CAWSVRGPGELFF.

The gene calls are TRBV7-8 and TRBJ1-5; no clear D gene. Germline loops: CDR1 SGHVS, CDR2 FQNEAQ. The CDR3 spans 17 residues. The V end lost 1 base, the J end lost 2 bases, and 15 bases lay between the germline ends. The CDR3 DNA sequence: TGTGCCAGCAGCTTAGGAATAGGAGGGCGTCGCAATCAGCCCCAGCATTTT. As protein: CASSLGIGGRRNQPQHF.

At least ten counts were recorded for this clonotype. The rearrangement uses TRBV18 and TRBJ1-1; TRBD1 is a possible D gene (5 bases). The CDR3 covers 14 residues. Trimming removed 9 bases at V and 3 bases at J, with 17 bases between. Germline loops: CDR1 KGHSH, CDR2 LQKENI. Here the CDR3 DNA reads TGTGCCAGTCAGGGACGAATGGGTGACACTGAAGCTTTCTTT. Translated, it gives CASQGRMGDTEAFF.

Many counts were recorded for this clonotype. The chain is built from TRBV12-3 or TRBV12-4 and TRBJ1-2; the D gene is possibly TRBD1 (5 bases). V gave up 2 bases and J gave up 4 bases, with 11 bases separating them. The CDR3 covers 14 residues. CDR3 region: CASSLTGDRYGYTF. CDR3 coding DNA: TGTGCCAGCAGTTTAACGGGGGATCGCTATGGCTACACCTTC.

This clonotype has ten or more counts. The DNA of the CDR3 is TGTGCCACCACTCAGGGGGCGGGTAATGAAAAACTGTTTTTT. Translated: CATTQGAGNEKLFF. This sequence joins TRBV12-3 or TRBV12-4 and TRBJ1-4, with 8 bases lining up with TRBD1. With 10 bases clipped from V and 4 bases from J, the junction kept 8 bases outside the gene matches. There are 14 residues in the CDR3.

The V call is TRBV28, the J call TRBJ1-1; D gene unclear. The germline gives CDR1 MDHEN, CDR2 SYDVKM. The CDR3 totals 14 residues. V gave up 5 bases and J gave up 1 base, with 11 bases separating them. The CDR3 protein is CASSPTLKNTEAFF. For the CDR3, the DNA is TGTGCCAGCAGTCCTACGTTAAAGAACACTGAAGCTTTCTTT.

The rearrangement joins TRBV9 to TRBJ2-1; D remains unclear. CDR3 size: 14 residues. V shed 0 bases and J shed 7 bases, with 11 bases lying between them. Germline V gives CDR1 SGDLS, CDR2 YYNGEE. The DNA for the CDR3 is TGTGCCAGCAGCGTAGTCAACGGTAAGAATGAGCAGTTCTTC. It translates to CASSVVNGKNEQFF.

This clonotype was counted ten times or more. The chain links TRBV2 to TRBJ2-1, with 13 bases that match TRBD2. Germline CDR1 SNHLY, CDR2 FYNNEI. The J segment lost 6 bases and the V segment lost 5 bases, leaving 1 base of the junction unmatched. This CDR3 comprises 14 residues. In DNA, the CDR3 is TGTGCCAGCAGTAGACTAGCGGGAGGCAATGAGCAGTTCTTC. This codes for CASSRLAGGNEQFF.

The chain combines TRBV19 with TRBJ2-1; 7 nucleotides agree with TRBD1. V lost 3 bases to trimming and J lost 2 bases; unmatched junction nucleotides: 4. Germline assignment: CDR1 LNHDA and CDR2 SQIVND (reference sequence). This CDR3 has 15 residues. CDR3 protein: CASSIYRGPYNEQFF. Here the CDR3 DNA reads TGTGCCAGTAGTATTTACAGGGGCCCCTACAATGAGCAGTTCTTC.